This note documents a single T cell receptor beta chain sequence. This entry belongs to a study of control samples from healthy donors and cancer patients. Germline V lookup: CDR1 SGDLS, CDR2 YYNGEE. The CDR3 is 17 amino acids. Trimming took off 0 bases at V and 0 bases at J, with 13 bases between the two ends. Profiling relied on immunoSEQ multiplex PCR, and the TCRdb table lists in-frame clones only, not all of them. The table shows under 150,000 clones, with roughly 90% occurring only once. The sequenced sample was blood. V gene TRBV9 combines with J gene TRBJ1-3; D might be TRBD1 (5 bases). This clonotype was sampled from a man younger than 40 in good health. The CDR3 DNA is TGTGCCAGCAGCGTAGCGGGGCGGAGATACTCTGGAAACACCATATATTTT. This codes for CASSVAGRRYSGNTIYF.